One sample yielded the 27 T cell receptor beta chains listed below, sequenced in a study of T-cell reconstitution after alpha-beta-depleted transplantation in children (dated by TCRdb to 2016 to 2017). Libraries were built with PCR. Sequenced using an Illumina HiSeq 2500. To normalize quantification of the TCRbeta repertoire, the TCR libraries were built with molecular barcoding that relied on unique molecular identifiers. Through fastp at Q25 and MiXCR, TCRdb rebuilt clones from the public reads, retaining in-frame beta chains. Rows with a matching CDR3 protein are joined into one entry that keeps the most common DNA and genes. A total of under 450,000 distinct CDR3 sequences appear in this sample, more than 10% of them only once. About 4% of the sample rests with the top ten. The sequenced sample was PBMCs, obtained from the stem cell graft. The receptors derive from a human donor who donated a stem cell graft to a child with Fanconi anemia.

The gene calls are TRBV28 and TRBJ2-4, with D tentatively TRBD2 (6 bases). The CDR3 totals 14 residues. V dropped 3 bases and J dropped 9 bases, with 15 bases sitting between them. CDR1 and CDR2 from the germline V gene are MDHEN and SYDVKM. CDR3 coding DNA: TGTGCCAGCAGTTTCCACGGGGGTCGGGGCATTCAGTACTTC. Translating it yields CASSFHGGRGIQYF.

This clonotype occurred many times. The CDR3 here is CATSRARGQADTQYF. The CDR3 DNA is TGTGCCACCAGCAGGGCACGGGGGCAGGCAGATACGCAGTATTTT. This sequence joins TRBV15 and TRBJ2-3; D possibly matches TRBD1 or TRBD2 (6 bases each). This CDR3 has 15 residues. The germline V and J ends were trimmed by 3 bases and 4 bases, with 14 bases remaining between them. CDR1 LNHNV and CDR2 YYDKDF come from the germline V gene (reference sequence).

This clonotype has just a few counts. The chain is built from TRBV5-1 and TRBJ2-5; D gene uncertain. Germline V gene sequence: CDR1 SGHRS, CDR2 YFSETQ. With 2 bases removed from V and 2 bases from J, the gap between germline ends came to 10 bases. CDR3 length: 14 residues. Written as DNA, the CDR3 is TGCGCCAGCAGCTTAGGACGGCAGCAAGAGACCCAGTACTTC. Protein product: CASSLGRQQETQYF. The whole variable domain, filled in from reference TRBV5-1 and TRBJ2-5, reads KAGVTQTPRYLIKTRGQQVTLSCSPISGHRSVSWYQQTPGQGLQFLFEYFSETQRNKGNFPGRFSGRQFSNSRSEMNVSTLELGDSALYLCASSLGRQQETQYFGPGTRLLVL.

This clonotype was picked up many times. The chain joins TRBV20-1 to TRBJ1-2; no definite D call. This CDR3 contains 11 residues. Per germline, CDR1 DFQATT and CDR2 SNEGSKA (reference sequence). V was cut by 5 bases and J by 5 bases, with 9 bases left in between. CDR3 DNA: TGCAGTGCTGGCAGTGGGTATGGCTACACCTTC. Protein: CSAGSGYGYTF.

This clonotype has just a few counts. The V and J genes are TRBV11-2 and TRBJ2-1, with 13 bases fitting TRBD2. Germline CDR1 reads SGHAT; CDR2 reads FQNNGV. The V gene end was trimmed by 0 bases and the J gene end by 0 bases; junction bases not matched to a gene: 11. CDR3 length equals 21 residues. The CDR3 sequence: CASSLDGGTSGALSSYNEQFF. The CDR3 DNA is TGTGCCAGCAGCTTAGACGGGGGGACTAGCGGGGCCTTAAGCTCCTACAATGAGCAGTTCTTC.

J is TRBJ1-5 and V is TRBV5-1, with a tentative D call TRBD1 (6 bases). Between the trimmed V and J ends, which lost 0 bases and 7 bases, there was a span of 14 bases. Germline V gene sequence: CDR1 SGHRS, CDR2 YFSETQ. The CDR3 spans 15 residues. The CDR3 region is CASSLGGGPGQPQHF. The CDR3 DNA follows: TGCGCCAGCAGCTTGGGAGGGGGGCCGGGGCAGCCCCAGCATTTT.

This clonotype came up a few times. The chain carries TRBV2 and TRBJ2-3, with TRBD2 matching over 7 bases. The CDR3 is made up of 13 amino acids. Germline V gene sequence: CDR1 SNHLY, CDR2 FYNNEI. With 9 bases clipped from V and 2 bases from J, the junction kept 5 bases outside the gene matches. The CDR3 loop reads CARGEGHTDTQYF. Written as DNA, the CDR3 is TGTGCCAGAGGGGAGGGTCACACAGATACGCAGTATTTT.

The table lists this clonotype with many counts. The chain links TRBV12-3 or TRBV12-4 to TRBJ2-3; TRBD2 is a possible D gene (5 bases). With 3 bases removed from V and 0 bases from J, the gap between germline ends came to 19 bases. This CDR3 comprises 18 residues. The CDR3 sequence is CASSFMWDSESSTDTQYF. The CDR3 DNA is TGTGCCAGCAGTTTTATGTGGGATAGCGAATCTAGCACAGATACGCAGTATTTT.

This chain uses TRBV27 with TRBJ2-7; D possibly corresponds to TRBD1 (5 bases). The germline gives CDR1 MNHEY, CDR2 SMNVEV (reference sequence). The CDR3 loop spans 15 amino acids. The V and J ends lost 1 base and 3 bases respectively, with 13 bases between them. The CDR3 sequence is CASSLLGDQFYEQYF. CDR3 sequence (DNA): TGTGCCAGCAGTTTATTAGGGGATCAATTCTACGAGCAGTACTTC.

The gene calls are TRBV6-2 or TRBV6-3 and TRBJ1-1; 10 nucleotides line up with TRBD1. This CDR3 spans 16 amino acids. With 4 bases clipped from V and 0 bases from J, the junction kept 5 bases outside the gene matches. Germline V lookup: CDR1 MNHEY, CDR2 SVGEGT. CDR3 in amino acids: CASSSWTGGMNTEAFF. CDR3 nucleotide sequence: TGTGCCAGCAGTTCTTGGACAGGGGGAATGAACACTGAAGCTTTCTTT.

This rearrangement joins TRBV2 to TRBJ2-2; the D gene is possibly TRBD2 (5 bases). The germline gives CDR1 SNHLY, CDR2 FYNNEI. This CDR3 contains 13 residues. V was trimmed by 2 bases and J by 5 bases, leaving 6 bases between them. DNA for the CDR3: TGTGCCAGCAGTGAAACTAGAACCGGGGAGCTGTTTTTT. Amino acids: CASSETRTGELFF.

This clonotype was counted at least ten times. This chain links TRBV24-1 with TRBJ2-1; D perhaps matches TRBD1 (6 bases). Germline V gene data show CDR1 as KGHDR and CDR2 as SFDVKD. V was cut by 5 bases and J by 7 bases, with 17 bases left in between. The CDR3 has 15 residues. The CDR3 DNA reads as TGTGCCACCAGTGCCACAGGGAATGGGAAGAATGAGCAGTTCTTC. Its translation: CATSATGNGKNEQFF.

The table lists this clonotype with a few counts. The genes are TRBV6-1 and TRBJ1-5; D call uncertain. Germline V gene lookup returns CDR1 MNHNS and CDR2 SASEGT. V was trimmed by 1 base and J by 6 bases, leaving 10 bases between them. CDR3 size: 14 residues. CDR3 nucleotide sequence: TGTGCCAGCAGTGAAGGGCCTGGAGGTCAGCCCCAGCATTTT. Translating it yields CASSEGPGGQPQHF.

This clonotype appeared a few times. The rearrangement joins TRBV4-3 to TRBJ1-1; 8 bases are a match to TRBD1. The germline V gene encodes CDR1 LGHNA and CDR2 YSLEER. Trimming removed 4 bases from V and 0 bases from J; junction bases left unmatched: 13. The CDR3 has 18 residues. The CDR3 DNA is TGCGCCAGCAGCCTACATACGGGACAGGCGAGATTGAACACTGAAGCTTTCTTT. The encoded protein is CASSLHTGQARLNTEAFF.

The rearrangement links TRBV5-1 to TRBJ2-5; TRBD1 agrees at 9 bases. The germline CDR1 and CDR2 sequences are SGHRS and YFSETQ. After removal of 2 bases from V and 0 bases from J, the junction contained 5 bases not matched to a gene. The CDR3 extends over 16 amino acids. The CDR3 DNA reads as TGCGCCAGCAGCTTACAGGGGGCGAGTTACCAAGAGACCCAGTACTTC. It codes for CASSLQGASYQETQYF. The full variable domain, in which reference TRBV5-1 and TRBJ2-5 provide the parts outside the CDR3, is KAGVTQTPRYLIKTRGQQVTLSCSPISGHRSVSWYQQTPGQGLQFLFEYFSETQRNKGNFPGRFSGRQFSNSRSEMNVSTLELGDSALYLCASSLQGASYQETQYFGPGTRLLVL.

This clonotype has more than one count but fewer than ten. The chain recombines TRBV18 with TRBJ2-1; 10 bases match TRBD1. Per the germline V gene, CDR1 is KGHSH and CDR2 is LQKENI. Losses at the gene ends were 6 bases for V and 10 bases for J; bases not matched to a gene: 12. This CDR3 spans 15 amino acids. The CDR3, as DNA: TGTGCCAGCTCTTTCCGGGACAGGGGAATTTGGGAGCAGTTCTTC. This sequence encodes CASSFRDRGIWEQFF. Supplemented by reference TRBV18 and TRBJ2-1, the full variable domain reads NAGVMQNPRHLVRRRGQEARLRCSPMKGHSHVYWYRQLPEEGLKFMVYLQKENIIDESGMPKERFSAEFPKEGPSILRIQQVVRGDSAAYFCASSFRDRGIWEQFFGPGTRLTVL.

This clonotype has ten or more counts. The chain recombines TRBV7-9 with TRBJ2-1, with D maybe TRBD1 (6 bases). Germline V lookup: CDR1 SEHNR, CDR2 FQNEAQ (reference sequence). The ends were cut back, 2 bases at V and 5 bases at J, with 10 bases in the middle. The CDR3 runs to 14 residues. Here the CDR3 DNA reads TGTGCCAGCAGCTTACTCAGGGACAACAATGAGCAGTTCTTC. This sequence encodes CASSLLRDNNEQFF.

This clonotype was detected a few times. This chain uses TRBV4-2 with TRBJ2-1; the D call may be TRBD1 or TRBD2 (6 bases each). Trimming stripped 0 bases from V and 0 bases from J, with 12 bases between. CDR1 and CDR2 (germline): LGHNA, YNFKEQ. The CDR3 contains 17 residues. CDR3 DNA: TGTGCCAGCAGCCAAGATAGGGGGGCCGTCTCCTACAATGAGCAGTTCTTC. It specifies CASSQDRGAVSYNEQFF.

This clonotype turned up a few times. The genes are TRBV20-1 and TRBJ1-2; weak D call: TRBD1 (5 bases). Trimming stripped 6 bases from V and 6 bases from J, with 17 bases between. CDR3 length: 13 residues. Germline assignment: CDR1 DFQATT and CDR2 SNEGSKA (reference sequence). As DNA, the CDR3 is TGCAGTGCCACCGAGAGGGGAGGGGATGGCTACACCTTC. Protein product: CSATERGGDGYTF.

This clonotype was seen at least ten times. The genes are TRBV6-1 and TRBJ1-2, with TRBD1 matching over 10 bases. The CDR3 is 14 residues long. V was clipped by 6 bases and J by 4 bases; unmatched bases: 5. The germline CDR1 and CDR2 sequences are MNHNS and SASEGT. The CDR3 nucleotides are TGTGCCAGCAGCACGGGACAGGGGACCTATGGCTACACCTTC. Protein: CASSTGQGTYGYTF.

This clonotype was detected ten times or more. The CDR3 region has the DNA TGTGCCAGCAGTCTTGACACAGGGGGGAACACTGAAGCTTTCTTT. Its translation: CASSLDTGGNTEAFF. V is TRBV12-3 or TRBV12-4 and J is TRBJ1-1; 8 nucleotides align to TRBD1. The CDR3 runs 15 residues. V lost 5 bases, J lost 1 base, and 6 bases stayed unmatched.

The CDR3 bases are TGCAGTGCTACCGAGGGGGGCACTGAAGCTTTCTTT. This translates into CSATEGGTEAFF. V gene TRBV20-1 combines with J gene TRBJ1-1; D is perhaps TRBD1 (6 bases). The CDR3 length is 12 residues. Germline CDR1 is DFQATT and CDR2 is SNEGSKA (reference sequence). V was shortened by 4 bases and J by 4 bases, with 10 bases between the two germline ends.

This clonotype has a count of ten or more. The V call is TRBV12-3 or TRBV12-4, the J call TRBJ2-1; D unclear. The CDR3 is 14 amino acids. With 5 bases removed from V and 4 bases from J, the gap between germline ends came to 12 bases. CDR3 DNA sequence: TGTGCCAGCAGTCTGGCTGACGGGTACAATGAGCAGTTCTTC. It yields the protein CASSLADGYNEQFF.

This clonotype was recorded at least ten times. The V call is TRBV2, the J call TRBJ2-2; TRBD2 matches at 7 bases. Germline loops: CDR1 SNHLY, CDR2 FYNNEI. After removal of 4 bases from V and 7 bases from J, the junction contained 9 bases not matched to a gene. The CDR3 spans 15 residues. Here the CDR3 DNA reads TGTGCCAGCAGTGCGGAAGCGGGGCCAAACGGGGAGCTGTTTTTT. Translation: CASSAEAGPNGELFF.

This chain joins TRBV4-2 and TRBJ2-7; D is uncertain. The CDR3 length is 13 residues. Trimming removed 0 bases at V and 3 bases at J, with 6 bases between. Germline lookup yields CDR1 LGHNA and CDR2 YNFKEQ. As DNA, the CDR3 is TGTGCCAGCAGCCAAGAAGCCAGCTACGAGCAGTACTTC. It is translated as CASSQEASYEQYF.

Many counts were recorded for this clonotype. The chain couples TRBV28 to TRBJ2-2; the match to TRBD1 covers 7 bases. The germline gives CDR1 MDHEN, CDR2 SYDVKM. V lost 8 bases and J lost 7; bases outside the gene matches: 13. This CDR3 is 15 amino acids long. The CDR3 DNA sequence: TGTGCCAGCGCTAGGCTACAGGGGAGAGGCGGGGAGCTGTTTTTT. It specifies CASARLQGRGGELFF.

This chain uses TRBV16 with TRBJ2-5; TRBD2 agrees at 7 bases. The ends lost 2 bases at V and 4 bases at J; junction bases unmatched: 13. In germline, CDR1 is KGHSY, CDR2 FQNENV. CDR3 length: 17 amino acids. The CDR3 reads CASSQVGRRLAAETQYF. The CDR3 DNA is TGTGCCAGCAGCCAAGTGGGTCGCAGACTAGCCGCAGAGACCCAGTACTTC. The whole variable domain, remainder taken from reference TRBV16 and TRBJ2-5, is GEEVAQTPKHLVRGEGQKAKLYCAPIKGHSYVFWYQQVLKNEFKFLISFQNENVFDETGMPKERFSAKCLPNSPCSLEIQATKLEDSAVYFCASSQVGRRLAAETQYFGPGTRLLVL.